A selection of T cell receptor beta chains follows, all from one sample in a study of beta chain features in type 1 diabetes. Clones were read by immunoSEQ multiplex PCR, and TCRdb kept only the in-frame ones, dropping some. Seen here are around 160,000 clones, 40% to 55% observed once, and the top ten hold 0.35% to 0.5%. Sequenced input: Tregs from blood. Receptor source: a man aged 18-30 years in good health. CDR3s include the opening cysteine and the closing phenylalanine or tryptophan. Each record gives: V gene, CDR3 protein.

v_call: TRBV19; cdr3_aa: CASSIMSGVRNQPQHF
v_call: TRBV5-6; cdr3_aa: CASSWTSGGILPHEQYF
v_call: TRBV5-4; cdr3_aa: CASSLEPGSYEQYF
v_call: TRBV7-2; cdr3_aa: CASSLGGTSGKTGELFF
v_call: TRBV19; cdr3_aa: CASSGRGDYGYTF
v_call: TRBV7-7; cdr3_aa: CASSLGSAGGADTQYF
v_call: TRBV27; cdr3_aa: CASSFSSGGTGRYEQYF
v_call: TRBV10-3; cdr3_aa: CAISWDRGEAGYTF
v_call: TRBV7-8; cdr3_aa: CASSLVLGSYEQYF
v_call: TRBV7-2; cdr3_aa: CASSRGQDYGYTF
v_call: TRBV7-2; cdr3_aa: CASSLRDRVFNTEAFF
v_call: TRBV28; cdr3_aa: CASSYGSGYTF
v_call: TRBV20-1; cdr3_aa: CRALQPGELFF
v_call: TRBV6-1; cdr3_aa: CASISPGQRSGYTF
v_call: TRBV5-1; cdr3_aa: CASSPDAKGLAPDNEQFF
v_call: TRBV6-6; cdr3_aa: CASSYSGGLLHF
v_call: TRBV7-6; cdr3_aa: CASSLVAGRYNEQFF
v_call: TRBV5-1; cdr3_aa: CASSLAQGGNTEAFF
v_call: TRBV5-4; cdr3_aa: CASSLNRGPNTGELFF
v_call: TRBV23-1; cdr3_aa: CASSHWGGQAENYGYTF
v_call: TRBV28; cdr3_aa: CASSFAGGTGGYTF
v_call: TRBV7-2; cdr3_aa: CASSLVPAHEQYF
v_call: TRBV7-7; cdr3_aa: CASSLDPSSYNEQFF
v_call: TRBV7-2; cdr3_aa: CASSFRGQGNTEAFF
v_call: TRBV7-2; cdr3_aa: CASSLERLSTGYEQYF
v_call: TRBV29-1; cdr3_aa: CSVEDRYVRGYTF
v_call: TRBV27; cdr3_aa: CASSLKETSYEQYF
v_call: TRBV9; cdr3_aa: CASSVALFGAGGYDEQFF
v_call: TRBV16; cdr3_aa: CASSQSGGPAFF
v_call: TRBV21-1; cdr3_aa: CASTLGPGRTEQFF
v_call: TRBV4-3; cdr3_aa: CASSQELQRGTYEQYF
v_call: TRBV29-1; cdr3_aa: CSVSQGDTEAFF